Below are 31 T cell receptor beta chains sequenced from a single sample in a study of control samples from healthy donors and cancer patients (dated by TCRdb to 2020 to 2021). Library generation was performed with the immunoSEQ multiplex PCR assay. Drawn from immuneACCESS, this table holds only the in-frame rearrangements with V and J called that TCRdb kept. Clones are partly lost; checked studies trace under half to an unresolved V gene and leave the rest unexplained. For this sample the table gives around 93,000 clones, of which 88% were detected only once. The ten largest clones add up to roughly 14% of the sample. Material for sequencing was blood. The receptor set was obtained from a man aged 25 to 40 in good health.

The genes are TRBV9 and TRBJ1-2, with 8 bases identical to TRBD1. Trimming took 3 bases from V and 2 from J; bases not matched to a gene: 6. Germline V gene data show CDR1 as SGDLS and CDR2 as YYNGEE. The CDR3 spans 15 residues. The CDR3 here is CASSGGTGQNYGYTF. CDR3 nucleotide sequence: TGTGCCAGCAGCGGTGGGACAGGACAGAACTATGGCTACACCTTC.

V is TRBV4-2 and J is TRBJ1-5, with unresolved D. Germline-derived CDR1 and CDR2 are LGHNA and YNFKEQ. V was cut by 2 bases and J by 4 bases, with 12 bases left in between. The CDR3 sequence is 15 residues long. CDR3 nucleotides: TGTGCCAGCAGCCAATATAATACCCAAAATCAGCCCCAGCATTTT. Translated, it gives CASSQYNTQNQPQHF.

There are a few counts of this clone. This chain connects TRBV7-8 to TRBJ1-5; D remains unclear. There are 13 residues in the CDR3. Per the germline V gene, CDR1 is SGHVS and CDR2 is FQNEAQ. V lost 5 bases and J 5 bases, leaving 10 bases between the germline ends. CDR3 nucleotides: TGTGCCAGCAGCCGAATGGGAGATCAGCCCCAGCATTTT. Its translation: CASSRMGDQPQHF.

CDR3 loop: CASSLDRGSPLHF. CDR3 in DNA: TGTGCCAGCAGCTTGGACAGGGGATCACCCCTCCACTTT. This chain joins TRBV11-2 and TRBJ1-6; 9 bases match TRBD1. Germline V gene lookup returns CDR1 SGHAT and CDR2 FQNNGV. CDR3 length equals 13 residues. V trimming: 3 bases; J trimming: 10 bases; junction bases outside the gene matches: 1.

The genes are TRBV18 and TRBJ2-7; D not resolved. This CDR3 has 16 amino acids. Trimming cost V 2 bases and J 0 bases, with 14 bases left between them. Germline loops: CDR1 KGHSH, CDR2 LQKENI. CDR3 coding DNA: TGTGCCAGCTCACCAGGCACCCTTCGTCTCTCCTACGAGCAGTACTTC. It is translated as CASSPGTLRLSYEQYF.

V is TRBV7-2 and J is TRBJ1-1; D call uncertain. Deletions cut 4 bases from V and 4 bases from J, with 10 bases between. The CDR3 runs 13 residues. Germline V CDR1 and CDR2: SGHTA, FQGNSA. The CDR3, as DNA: TGTGCCAGCAGCTCAGAGGGAACCACTGAAGCTTTCTTT. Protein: CASSSEGTTEAFF. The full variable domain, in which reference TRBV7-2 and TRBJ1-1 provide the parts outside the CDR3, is GAGVSQSPSNKVTEKGKDVELRCDPISGHTALYWYRQSLGQGLEFLIYFQGNSAPDKSGLPSDRFSAERTGGSVSTLTIQRTQQEDSAVYLCASSSEGTTEAFFGQGTRLTVV.

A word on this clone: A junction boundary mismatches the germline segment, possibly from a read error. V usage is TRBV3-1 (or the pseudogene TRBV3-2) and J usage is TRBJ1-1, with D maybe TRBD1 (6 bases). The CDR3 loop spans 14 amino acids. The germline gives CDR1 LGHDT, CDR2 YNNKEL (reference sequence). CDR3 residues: CASSLRGANPEAFF. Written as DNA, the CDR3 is TGTGCCAGCAGCCTCCGGGGGGCGAACCCTGAAGCTTTCTTT.

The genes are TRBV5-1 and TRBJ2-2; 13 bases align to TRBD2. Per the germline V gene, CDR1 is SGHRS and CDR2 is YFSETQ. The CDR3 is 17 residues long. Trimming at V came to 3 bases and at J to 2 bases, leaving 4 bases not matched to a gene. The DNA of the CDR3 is TGCGCCAGCAGCTCAGGGACTAGCGGGACAAACACCGGGGAGCTGTTTTTT. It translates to CASSSGTSGTNTGELFF.

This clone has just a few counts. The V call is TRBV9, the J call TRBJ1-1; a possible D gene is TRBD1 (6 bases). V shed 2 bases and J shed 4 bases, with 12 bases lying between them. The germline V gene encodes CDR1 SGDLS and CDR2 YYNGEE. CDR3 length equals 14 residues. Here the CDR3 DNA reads TGTGCCAGCAGCGTTACAGGGAGGCTCACTGAAGCTTTCTTT. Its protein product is CASSVTGRLTEAFF.

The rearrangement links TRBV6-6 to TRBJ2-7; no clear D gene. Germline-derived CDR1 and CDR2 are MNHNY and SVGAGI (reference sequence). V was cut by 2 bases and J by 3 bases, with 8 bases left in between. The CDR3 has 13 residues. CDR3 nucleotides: TGTGCCAGCAGTTACGGGTCCCACTACGAGCAGTACTTC. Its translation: CASSYGSHYEQYF.

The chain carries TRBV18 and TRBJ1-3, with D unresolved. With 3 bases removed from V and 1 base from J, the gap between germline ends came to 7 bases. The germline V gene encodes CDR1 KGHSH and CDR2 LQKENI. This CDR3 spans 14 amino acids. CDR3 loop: CASSPGPSGNTIYF. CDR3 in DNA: TGTGCCAGCTCACCCGGGCCGTCTGGAAACACCATATATTTT.

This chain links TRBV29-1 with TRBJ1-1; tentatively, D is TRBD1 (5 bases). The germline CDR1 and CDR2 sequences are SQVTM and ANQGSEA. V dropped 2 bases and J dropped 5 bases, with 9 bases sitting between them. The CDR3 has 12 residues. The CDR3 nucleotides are TGCAGCGTTGAAAGGGGAGAAACTGAAGCTTTCTTT. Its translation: CSVERGETEAFF.

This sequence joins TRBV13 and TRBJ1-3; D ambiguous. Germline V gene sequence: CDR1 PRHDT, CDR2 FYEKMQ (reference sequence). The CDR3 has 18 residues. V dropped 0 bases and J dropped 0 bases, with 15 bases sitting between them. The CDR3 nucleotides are TGTGCCAGCAGCTTAGGCTCGGACGCATGGAGCTCTGGAAACACCATATATTTT. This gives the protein CASSLGSDAWSSGNTIYF.

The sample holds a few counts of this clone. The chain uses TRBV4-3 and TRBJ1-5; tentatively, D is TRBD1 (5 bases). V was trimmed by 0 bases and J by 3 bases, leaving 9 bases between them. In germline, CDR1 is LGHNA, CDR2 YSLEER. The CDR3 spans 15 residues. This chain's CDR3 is CASSQDGGSNQPQHF. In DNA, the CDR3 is TGCGCCAGCAGCCAAGATGGGGGATCCAATCAGCCCCAGCATTTT.

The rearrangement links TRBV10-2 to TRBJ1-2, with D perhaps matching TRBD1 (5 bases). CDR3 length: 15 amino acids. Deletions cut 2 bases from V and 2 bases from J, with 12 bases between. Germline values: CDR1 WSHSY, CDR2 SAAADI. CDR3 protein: CASSEKTGVNYGYTF. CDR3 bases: TGCGCCAGCAGTGAGAAGACGGGGGTGAACTATGGCTACACCTTC.

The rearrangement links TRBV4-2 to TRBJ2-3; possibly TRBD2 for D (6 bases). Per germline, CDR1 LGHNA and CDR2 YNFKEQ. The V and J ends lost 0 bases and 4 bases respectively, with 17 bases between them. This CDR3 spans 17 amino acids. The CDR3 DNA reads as TGTGCCAGCAGCCAAGATGTGGTGAGGACGGGAGCAGATACGCAGTATTTT. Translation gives CASSQDVVRTGADTQYF.

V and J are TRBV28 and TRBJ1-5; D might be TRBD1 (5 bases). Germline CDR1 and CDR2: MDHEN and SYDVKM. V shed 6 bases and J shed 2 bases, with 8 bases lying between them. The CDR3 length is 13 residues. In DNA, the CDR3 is TGTGCCAGCAGAGTAGGGGGCAATCAGCCCCAGCATTTT. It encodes CASRVGGNQPQHF.

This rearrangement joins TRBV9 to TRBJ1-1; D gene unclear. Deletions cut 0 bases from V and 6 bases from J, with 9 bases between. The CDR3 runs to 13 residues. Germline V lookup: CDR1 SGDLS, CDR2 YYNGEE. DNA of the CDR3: TGTGCCAGCAGCGTAGAACCAAACGCTGAAGCTTTCTTT. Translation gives CASSVEPNAEAFF.

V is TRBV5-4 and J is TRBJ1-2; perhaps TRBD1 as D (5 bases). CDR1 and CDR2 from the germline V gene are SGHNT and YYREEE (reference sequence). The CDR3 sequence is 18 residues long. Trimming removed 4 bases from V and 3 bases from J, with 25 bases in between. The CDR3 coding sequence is TGTGCCAGCAGCCCCCGGGGGGAAGGTTCTCTACTAGACTATGGCTACACCTTC. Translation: CASSPRGEGSLLDYGYTF. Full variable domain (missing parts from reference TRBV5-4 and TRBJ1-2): ETGVTQSPTHLIKTRGQQVTLRCSSQSGHNTVSWYQQALGQGPQFIFQYYREEENGRGNFPPRFSGLQFPNYSSELNVNALELDDSALYLCASSPRGEGSLLDYGYTFGSGTRLTVV.

The CDR3 sequence: CASSSQQGANTGELFF. As DNA, the CDR3 is TGTGCCAGCAGCTCACAACAGGGGGCTAACACCGGGGAGCTGTTTTTT. The V gene is TRBV7-3, the J gene TRBJ2-2; 9 bases line up with TRBD1. In germline, CDR1 is SGHTA, CDR2 FQGTGA. The CDR3 runs 16 residues. Trimming at V came to 4 bases and at J to 2 bases, leaving 5 bases not matched to a gene.

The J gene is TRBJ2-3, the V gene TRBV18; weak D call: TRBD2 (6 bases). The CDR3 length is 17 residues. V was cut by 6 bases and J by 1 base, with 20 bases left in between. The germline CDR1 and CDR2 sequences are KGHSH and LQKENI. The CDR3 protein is CASSRTMTGDGTDTQYF. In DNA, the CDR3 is TGTGCCAGCTCCCGAACTATGACGGGAGATGGCACAGATACGCAGTATTTT.

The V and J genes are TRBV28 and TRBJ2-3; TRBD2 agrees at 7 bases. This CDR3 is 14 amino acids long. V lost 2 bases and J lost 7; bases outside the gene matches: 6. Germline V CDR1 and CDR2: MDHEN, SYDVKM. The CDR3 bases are TGTGCCAGCAGTTTAGGCGGGAGTATGTATACGCAGTATTTT. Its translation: CASSLGGSMYTQYF. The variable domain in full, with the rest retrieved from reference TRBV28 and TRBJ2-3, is DVKVTQSSRYLVKRTGEKVFLECVQDMDHENMFWYRQDPGLGLRLIYFSYDVKMKEKGDIPEGYSVSREKKERFSLILESASTNQTSMYLCASSLGGSMYTQYFGPGTRLTVL.

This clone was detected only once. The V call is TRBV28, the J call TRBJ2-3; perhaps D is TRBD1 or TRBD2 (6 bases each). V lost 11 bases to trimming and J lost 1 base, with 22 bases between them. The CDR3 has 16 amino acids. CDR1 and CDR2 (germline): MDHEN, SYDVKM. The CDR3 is CAYSRGPRFRTDTQYF. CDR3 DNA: TGTGCCTACAGCCGGGGGCCTCGCTTTCGCACAGATACGCAGTATTTT.

Here the CDR3 reads CASSIVLAETYEQYF. The CDR3 region has the DNA TGTGCCAGTAGTATTGTCCTAGCGGAAACCTACGAGCAGTACTTC. The chain uses TRBV19 and TRBJ2-7; 7 bases match TRBD2. CDR1 LNHDA and CDR2 SQIVND come from the germline V gene (reference sequence). J was trimmed by 2 bases and V by 3 bases; bases with no gene match: 7. The CDR3 has 15 amino acids.

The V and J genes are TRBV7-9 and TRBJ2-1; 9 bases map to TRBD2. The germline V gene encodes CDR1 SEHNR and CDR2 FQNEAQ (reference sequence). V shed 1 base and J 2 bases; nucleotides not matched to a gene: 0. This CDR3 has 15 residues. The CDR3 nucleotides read TGTGCCAGCAGCTTAGAGCGGGGGGCCTACAATGAGCAGTTCTTC. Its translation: CASSLERGAYNEQFF.

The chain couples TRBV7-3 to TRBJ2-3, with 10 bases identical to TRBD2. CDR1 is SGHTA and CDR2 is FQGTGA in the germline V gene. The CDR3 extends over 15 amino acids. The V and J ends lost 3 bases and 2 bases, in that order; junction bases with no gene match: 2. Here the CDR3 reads CASSFTSGITDTQYF. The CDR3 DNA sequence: TGTGCCAGCAGCTTTACTAGCGGGATCACAGATACGCAGTATTTT.

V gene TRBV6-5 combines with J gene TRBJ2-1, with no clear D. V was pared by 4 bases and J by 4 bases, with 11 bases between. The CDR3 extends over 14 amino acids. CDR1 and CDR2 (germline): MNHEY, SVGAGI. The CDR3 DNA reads TGTGCCAGCAGTTTAAGGACGAGGTACAATGAGCAGTTCTTC. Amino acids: CASSLRTRYNEQFF.

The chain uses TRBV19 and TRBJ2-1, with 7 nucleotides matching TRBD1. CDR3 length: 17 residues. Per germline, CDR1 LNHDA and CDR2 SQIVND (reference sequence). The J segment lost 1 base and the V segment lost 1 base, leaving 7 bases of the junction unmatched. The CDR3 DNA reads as TGTGCCAGTAGTATAGCTTGGCAGGGGGTTTCCTACAATGAGCAGTTCTTC. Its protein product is CASSIAWQGVSYNEQFF.

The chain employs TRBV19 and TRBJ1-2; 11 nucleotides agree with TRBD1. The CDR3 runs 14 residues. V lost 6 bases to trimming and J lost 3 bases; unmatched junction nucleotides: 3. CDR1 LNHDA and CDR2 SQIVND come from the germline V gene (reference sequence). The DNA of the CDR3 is TGTGCCAGTAGGGACAGGGGGCTGGACTATGGCTACACCTTC. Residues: CASRDRGLDYGYTF.

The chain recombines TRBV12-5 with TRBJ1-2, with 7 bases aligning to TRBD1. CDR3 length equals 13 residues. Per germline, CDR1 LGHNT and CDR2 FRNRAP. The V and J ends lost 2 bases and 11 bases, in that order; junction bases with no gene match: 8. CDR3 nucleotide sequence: TGTGCTAGTGGTTTGCCCCCGGACAGGTCTTACACCTTC. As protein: CASGLPPDRSYTF.

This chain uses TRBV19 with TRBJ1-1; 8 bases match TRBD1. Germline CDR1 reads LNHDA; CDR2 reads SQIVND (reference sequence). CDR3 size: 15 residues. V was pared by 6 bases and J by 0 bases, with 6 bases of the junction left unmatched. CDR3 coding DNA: TGTGCCAGTAGATCAGGGGGCGCGTTGAACACTGAAGCTTTCTTT. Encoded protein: CASRSGGALNTEAFF.